Listed below are T cell receptor beta chains from one sample, sequenced in a study of identical twins. Each CDR3 protein is one row after TCRdb ran MiXCR on the 5' RACE reads. Seen here are about 490,000 distinct CDR3 sequences, 15% observed once, and the top ten hold 0.35% to 0.45%. These data were also filed under a second study, of yellow fever vaccine responses in identical twins.

The sample was CD4+ T cells sorted from blood. The source of these receptors is a woman under 30 in good health. Each CDR3 is given without its conserved first and last residue.

v_call cdr3_aa
TRBV19 ASSRGTGTPYEQY
TRBV21-1 ARPVGGTEQF
TRBV5-5 ASSLVTKETQY
TRBV20-1 SALPLEIGASSTDTQY
TRBV10-3 AISDKPSNTGELF
TRBV12-3/TRBV12-4 ASTGGGSPLH
TRBV5-8 ASSLFQGGYT
TRBV20-1 SAQGANVLT
TRBV20-1 SASSRGARPQH
TRBV7-9 ASSLWDRGQETQY
TRBV11-2 ASSSTSPTGELF
TRBV5-1 ASSLRLTETNTGELF
TRBV6-5 ASSSRNIQY
TRBV2 ASSEDGGRLRGETQY
TRBV24-1 ATSDWQAQETQY
TRBV28 ASKTAGGTSAYEQY
TRBV29-1 SAYFTYKTDTQY
TRBV3-1 ASSQDHTGELF
TRBV7-9 ASSLPSGSHQETQY
TRBV7-9 ASSLGLGTGVVF
TRBV6-2/TRBV6-3 ASSYSKSQGNYYNEQF
TRBV29-1 SVEGQGGLSGANVLT
TRBV7-8 ASSFKRVLSYEQY
TRBV5-1 ASSLYRDTYNEQF
TRBV7-2 ASSLKLGHSDEQY
TRBV20-1 SARDWRQGFDTQY